This T cell receptor (beta chain) was sequenced in a study of CD4 T cells in relation to SARS-CoV-2 and coronaviruses. Assay used: immunoSEQ multiplex PCR; TCRdb lists only in-frame clones, some missing. The profile shows about 23,000 clones, approximately 80% of them singletons. Whole-study results and caveats: Each donor contributed either pre-pandemic or post-infection samples, not both.

CD4+ T cells from unexposed donors were obtained before the COVID-19 pandemic (2011-2018). After about 10 days of culture, CD4+ T cells were isolated. Regarding this clone: Antigen unknown.

V shed 3 bases and J shed 3 bases, with 13 bases lying between them. The CDR3 covers 15 residues. Germline loops: CDR1 KGHDR, CDR2 SFDVKD. This chain links TRBV24-1 with TRBJ2-5; D may be TRBD1 or TRBD2 (5 bases each). The clonotype comes from a human donor in good health. The sequencing sample was made of CD4+ T cells from PBMCs, cultured in vitro. CDR3 residues: CATSDTGTFKETQYF. The CDR3 DNA reads TGTGCCACCAGTGATACCGGGACCTTTAAAGAGACCCAGTACTTC.